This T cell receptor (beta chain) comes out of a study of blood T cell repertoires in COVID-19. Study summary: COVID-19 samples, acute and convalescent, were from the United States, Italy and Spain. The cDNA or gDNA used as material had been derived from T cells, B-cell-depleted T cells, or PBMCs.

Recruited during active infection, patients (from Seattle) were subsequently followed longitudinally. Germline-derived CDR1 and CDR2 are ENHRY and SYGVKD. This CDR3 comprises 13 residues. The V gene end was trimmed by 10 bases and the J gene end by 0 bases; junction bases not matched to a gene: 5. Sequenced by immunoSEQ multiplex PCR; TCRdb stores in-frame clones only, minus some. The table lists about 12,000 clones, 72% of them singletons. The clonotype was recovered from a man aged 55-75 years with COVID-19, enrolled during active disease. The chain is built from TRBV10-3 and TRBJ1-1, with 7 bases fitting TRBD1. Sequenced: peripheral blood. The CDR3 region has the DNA TGTGCCACTACGGGACAGCTGAACACTGAAGCTTTCTTT. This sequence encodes CATTGQLNTEAFF.